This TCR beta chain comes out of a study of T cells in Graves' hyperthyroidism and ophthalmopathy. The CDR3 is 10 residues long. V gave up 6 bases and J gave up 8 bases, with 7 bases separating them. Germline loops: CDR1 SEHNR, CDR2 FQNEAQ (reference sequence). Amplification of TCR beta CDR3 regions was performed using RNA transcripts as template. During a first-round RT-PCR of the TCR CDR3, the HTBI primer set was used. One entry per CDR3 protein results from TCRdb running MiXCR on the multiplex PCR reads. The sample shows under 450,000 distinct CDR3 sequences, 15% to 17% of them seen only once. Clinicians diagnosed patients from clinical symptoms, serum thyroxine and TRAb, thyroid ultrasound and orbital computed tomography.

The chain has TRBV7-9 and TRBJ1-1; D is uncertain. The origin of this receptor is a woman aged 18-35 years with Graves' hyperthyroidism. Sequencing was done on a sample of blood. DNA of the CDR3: TGTGCCAGCAGTCCCCTCGAAGCTTTCTTT. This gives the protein CASSPLEAFF.